This T cell receptor beta chain stems from a study of CD8 T cells in Susac syndrome. The T cells that were sequenced for TCR beta were CD8+ and CD4+ cells from blood. This CDR3 spans 15 amino acids. Germline trimming cut 2 bases from V and 8 bases from J; bases unmatched to any gene: 5. Germline assignment: CDR1 SGHTA and CDR2 FQGTGA. Reverse transcription used about 0.45 to 1 ug RNA and random hexamers. The authors amplified TCR beta CDR3 across 54 Vbeta and 13 Jbeta using immunoSEQ multiplex PCR. TCRdb analysed the immunoSEQ multiplex PCR reads with MiXCR anew, one entry per CDR3 protein. The repertoire holds 250,000 to 300,000 distinct CDR3 sequences, 85% seen once, with over 0.1% in the top ten.

The sequence derives from a human donor with multiple sclerosis. V is TRBV7-3 and J is TRBJ2-1; 11 nucleotides match TRBD2. The sequenced sample consisted of CD8+ T cells from PBMCs. CDR3 residues: CASSLFSGRGDEQFF. The CDR3 DNA is TGTGCCAGCAGCTTATTTAGCGGGAGGGGAGATGAGCAGTTCTTC.